The T cell receptor (beta chain) described here comes from a study of yellow fever vaccine responses in identical twins. In TCRdb, the RT-PCR reads were re-called with MiXCR into one record per CDR3 protein. The sample lists more than 10,000 distinct CDR3 sequences, around four fifths occurring once. A word on this clonotype: Its antigen is undetermined.

Whole-study findings and limits: Twins' T cell vaccine responses reportedly looked partly convergent, partly personalized.

V lost 4 bases and J 3 bases, leaving 13 bases between the germline ends. The length of the CDR3 is 14 residues. This material consisted of T cells from blood (PBMCs), unsorted or a sorted subset (not recorded which), taken before or after yellow fever vaccination (not recorded which). This chain joins TRBV23-1 and TRBJ2-7; D unresolved. TRBV23-1 belongs to the ORF category, with a function that is uncertain. The clonotype was recovered from a woman between 18 and 30 years old who received the yellow fever vaccine. The CDR3 nucleotides are TGCGCCAGCAGTCCCCAAGACCGAGTCTACGAGCAGTACTTC. It translates to CASSPQDRVYEQYF.